This T cell receptor beta chain was observed in a study of CD8 T cells in ankylosing spondylitis. Study-wide results and caveats: Earlier studies detected some motif variants in reactive arthritis synovial fluid and blood. Disease-linked clones bore a CD8+ phenotype and were relatively rare in peripheral blood. Blood from ankylosing spondylitis patients appeared to carry a characteristic roughly 8-variant TCR beta motif. It was reported that disease-linked clones were significantly enriched in matched ankylosing spondylitis synovial fluid.

This clonotype was counted many times. Its specificity is unknown. Researchers built TCR beta libraries using quantitative 5'-RACE with molecular barcodes. Using its own MiXCR run on the 5' RACE reads, TCRdb lists one record per CDR3 protein. There are 200,000 to 250,000 distinct CDR3 sequences in the sample; around 7.9% occur only once, and 12% to 15% lies in the top ten. This TCR came from a male donor with ankylosing spondylitis. Input material: blood, either unsorted or a sorted T cell fraction (not recorded which).

In DNA, the CDR3 is TGTGCCAGCAGTCGACTAGCGGGAGTAATAGATACGCAGTATTTT. This codes for CASSRLAGVIDTQYF. The chain joins TRBV6-2 or TRBV6-3 to TRBJ2-3; TRBD2 aligns across 12 bases. With 5 bases clipped from V and 5 bases from J, the junction kept 5 bases outside the gene matches. CDR1 and CDR2 from the germline V gene are MNHEY and SVGEGT. The CDR3 is 15 residues long.